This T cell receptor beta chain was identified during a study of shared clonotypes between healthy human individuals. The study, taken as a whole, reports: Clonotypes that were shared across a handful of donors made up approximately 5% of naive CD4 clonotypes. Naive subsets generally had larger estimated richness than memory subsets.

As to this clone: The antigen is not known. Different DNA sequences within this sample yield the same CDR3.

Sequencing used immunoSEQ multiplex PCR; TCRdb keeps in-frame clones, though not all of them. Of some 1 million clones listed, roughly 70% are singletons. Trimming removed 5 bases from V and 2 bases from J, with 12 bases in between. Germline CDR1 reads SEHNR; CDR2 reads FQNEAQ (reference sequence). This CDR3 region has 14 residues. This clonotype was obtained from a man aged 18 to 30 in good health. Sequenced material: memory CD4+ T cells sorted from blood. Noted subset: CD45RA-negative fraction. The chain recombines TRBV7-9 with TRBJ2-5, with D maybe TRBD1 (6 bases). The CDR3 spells CASSRRTEQETQYF. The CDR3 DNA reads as TGTGCCAGCAGCCGACGGACAGAGCAAGAGACCCAGTACTTC.